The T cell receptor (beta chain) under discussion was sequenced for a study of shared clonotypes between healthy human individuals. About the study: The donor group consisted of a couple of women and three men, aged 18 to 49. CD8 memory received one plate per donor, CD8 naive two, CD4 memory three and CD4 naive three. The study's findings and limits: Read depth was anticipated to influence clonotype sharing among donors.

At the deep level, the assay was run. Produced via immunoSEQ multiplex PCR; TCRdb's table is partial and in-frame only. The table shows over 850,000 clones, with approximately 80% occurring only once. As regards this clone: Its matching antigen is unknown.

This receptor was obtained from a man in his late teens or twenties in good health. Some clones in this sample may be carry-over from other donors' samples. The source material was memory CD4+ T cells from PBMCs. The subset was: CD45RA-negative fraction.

CDR3 in DNA: TGCGCCAGCAGCTTTCGACAGGTAGCAGACGAGCAGTACTTC. It yields the protein CASSFRQVADEQYF. The rearrangement links TRBV5-1 to TRBJ2-7; D may be TRBD1 (6 bases). Germline CDR1 and CDR2: SGHRS and YFSETQ. The CDR3 runs to 14 residues. Trimming stripped 2 bases from V and 5 bases from J, with 14 bases between.